The present TCR beta chain was sequenced within a study of T cell repertoires in cytomegalovirus infection (dated by TCRdb to the late 2010s). For context, the study as a whole: Because public TCR beta signatures pointed to carriage of CMV infection together with the matching HLA type, the HLA type of each donor mattered for the analysis.

The instrument given in TCRdb is Illumina HiSeq 1500. TCRdb reanalyzed the raw reads on its own, using fastp at Q25 for trimming and MiXCR for clone calling, and kept in-frame beta chains. Under each unique CDR3 protein, matching rows form one entry showing the most common genes and DNA. The sample profile shows 45,000 to 75,000 distinct CDR3 sequences; about a third of them were found once. About three quarters of the sample rests with the top ten. Only a few counts were recorded for this clonotype. What this receptor recognizes is not known. The input lacks base qualities; no much larger clone sits a single base away. In the germline V gene, CDR1 corresponds to MGHRA and CDR2 to YSYEKL. Measured from the cysteine to the phenylalanine, the CDR3 is 16 residues long. The DNA shown is the 48-base CDR3, in frame from base 1. V and J are trimmed by 4 bases and 10 bases, and the gene matches miss 11 bases of the junction.

On the study overall, not on this receptor specifically: Cumulative frequency of public TCR beta family members discriminated carriers of CMV infection plus the relevant HLA type in this cohort and an independent 352-donor cohort. In the ex vivo response, HLA-C-restricted CMV-specific TCR beta clonotypes were dominant, and in two of eight donors the single most frequent clonotype came from this HLA-C-restricted group.

The sequence was collected from a human donor in good health (CMV status not recorded). Some clones in this sample may be carry-over from other donors' samples. The rearrangement joined TRBV4-1 to TRBJ2-1, and 12 bases in between align with TRBD2. Source material: PBMCs, sequenced either directly or after in vitro stimulation (not recorded which). The nucleotide sequence is TGCGCCAGCAGCCCAAGCGACCCTAGCGGGGGGGTAGAGCAGTTCTTC. It is translated as CASSPSDPSGGVEQFF.